This T cell receptor beta chain was found in a study of shared clonotypes between healthy human individuals. Study-wide background: CD4 naive and memory got three plates each, CD8 naive two, CD8 memory one. Study results and limitations: The study generally estimated greater richness for naive than memory subsets. The low donor count limited represented genetic and exposure-history diversity.

In the naive CD8 group, cells lacked CD45RO and were positively selected for CCR7, so terminally differentiated effector memory CD45RA+ cells were left out. This clone came up a few times. Its antigen is unknown. This CDR3 has 16 residues. V gave up 4 bases and J gave up 5 bases; unmatched junction bases: 9. Germline CDR1 MDHEN, CDR2 SYDVKM. Assay: immunoSEQ multiplex PCR; the TCRdb copy retains only in-frame clones and omits some. The repertoire consists of about 2.1 million clones, with about 93% occurring once and the leading ten covering 1.5% to 2%. Sample: naive CD8+ T cells from PBMCs. The chain joins TRBV28 to TRBJ1-5; 9 nucleotides match TRBD1. This TCR derives from a man aged 18 to 30 in good health. Some clones in this sample may be carry-over from other donors' samples. The CDR3 coding sequence is TGTGCCAGCAGTTCAACAGGGGGCGAGTATGATCAGCCCCAGCATTTT. Translated: CASSSTGGEYDQPQHF.